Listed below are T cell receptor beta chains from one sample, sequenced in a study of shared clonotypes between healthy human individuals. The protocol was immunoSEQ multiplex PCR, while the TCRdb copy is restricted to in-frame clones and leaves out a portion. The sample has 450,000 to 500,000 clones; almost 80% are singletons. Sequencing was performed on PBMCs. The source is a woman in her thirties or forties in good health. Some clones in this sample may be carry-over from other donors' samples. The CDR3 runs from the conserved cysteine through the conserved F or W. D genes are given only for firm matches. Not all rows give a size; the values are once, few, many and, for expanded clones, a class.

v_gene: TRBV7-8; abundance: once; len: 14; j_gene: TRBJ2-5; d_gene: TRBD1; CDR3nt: TGTGCCAGCAGCGCAGACAGGGGCCAAGAGACCCAGTACTTC; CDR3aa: CASSADRGQETQYF
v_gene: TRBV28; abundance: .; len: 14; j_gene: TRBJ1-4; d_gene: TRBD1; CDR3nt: TGTGCCAGCAGTCCTACAGGGGAAACCGGAAAACTGTTTTTT; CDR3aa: CASSPTGETGKLFF
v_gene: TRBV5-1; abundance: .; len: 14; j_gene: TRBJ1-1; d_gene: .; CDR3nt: TGCGCCAGCAGCTTGACTGGGGTGGACACTGAAGCTTTCTTT; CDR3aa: CASSLTGVDTEAFF
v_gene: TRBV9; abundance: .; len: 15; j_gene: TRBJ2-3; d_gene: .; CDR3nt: TGTGCCAGCGGGGTTGGGGGCGGGAGCACAGATACGCAGTATTTT; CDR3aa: CASGVGGGSTDTQYF
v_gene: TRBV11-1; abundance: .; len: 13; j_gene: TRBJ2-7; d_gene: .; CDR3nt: TGTGCCAGCAGCTTAGGGATCTCCTACGAGCAGTACTTC; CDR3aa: CASSLGISYEQYF
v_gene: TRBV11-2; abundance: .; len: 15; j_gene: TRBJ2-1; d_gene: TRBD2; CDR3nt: TGTGCCAGCAGCCCGGTTACTAGCGGATGGTATGAGCAGTTCTTC; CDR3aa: CASSPVTSGWYEQFF
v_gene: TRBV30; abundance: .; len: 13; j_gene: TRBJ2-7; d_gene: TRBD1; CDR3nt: TGTGCCTGGAGAACAGGGGCTCGGGGCGAGCAGTACTTC; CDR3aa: CAWRTGARGEQYF
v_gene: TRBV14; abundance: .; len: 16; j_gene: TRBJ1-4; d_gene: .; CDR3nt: TGTGCCAGCAGCCAAGACACCGGATATGCTAATGAAAAACTGTTTTTT; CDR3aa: CASSQDTGYANEKLFF
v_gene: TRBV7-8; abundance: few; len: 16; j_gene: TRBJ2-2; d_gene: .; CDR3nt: TGTGCCAGCAGCTTAGCACTGACCGGGCCCACAGGGGAGCTGTTTTTT; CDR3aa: CASSLALTGPTGELFF
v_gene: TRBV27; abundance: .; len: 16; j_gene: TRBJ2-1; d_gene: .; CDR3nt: TGTGCCAGCAGTACCCGACAGGCCGGAGGGGACAATGAGCAGTTCTTC; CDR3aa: CASSTRQAGGDNEQFF
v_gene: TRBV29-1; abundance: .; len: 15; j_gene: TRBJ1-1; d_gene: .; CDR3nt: TGCAGCGCCTCGCCCGGTTGGGGGATGAACACTGAAGCTTTCTTT; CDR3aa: CSASPGWGMNTEAFF
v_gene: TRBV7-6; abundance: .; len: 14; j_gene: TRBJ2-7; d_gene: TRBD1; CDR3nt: TGTGCCAGCAGCCCCCGACAGGGTTACTACGAGCAGTACTTC; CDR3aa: CASSPRQGYYEQYF
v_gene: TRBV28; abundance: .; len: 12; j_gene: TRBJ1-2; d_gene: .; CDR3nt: TGTGTAGTCTATAGGGCGTTCTATGGCTACACCTTC; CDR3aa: CVVYRAFYGYTF
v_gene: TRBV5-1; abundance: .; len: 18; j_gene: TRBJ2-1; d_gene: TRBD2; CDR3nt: TGCGCCAGCAGCTTGTTAGGCCCGGGACTAGCTGAACACAATGAGCAGTTCTTC; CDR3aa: CASSLLGPGLAEHNEQFF
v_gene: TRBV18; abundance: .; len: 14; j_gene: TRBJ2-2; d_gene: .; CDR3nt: TGTGCCAGCTCACCATTGCAAGACACCGGGGAGCTGTTTTTT; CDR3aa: CASSPLQDTGELFF
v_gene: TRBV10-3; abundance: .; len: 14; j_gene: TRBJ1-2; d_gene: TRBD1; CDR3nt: TGTGCCATCAGTGATTTGACAGGGGAGTATGGCTACACCTTC; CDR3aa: CAISDLTGEYGYTF
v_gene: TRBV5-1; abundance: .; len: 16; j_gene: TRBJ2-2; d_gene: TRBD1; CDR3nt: TGCGCCAGCAGCCCACGGGCCAGGGGGCATAGCGGGGAGCTGTTTTTT; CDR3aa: CASSPRARGHSGELFF
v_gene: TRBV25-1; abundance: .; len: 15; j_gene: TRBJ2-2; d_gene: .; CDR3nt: TGTGCCAGCAGTGAATTCGATGGGGGCACCGGGGAGCTGTTTTTT; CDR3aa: CASSEFDGGTGELFF
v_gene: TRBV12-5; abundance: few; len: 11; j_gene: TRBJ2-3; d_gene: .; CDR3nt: TGTGCTAGTGGAATCACAGATACGCAGTATTTT; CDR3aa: CASGITDTQYF
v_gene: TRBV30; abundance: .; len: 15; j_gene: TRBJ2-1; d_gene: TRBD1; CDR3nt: TGTGCCTGGAGTGGGGGGACAGGGGCCTACAATGAGCAGTTCTTC; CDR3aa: CAWSGGTGAYNEQFF
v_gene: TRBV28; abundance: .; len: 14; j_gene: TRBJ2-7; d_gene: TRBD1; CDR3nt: TGTGCCAGCAGTTACTGGACAGGGTTGAAAGAGCAGTACTTC; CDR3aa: CASSYWTGLKEQYF
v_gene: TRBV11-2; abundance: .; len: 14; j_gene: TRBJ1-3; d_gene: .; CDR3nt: TGTGCCAGCAGCCCGGGCCTGGGGGGAAACACCATATATTTT; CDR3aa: CASSPGLGGNTIYF
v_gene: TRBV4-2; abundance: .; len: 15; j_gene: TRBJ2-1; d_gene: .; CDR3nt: TGTGCCAGCAGCCAGCGGGTGGGCGGGACCAATGAGCAGTTCTTC; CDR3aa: CASSQRVGGTNEQFF
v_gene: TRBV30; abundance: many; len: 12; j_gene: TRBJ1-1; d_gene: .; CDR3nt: TGTGCCTGGAACCCTGGGGACACTGAAGCTTTCTTT; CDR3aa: CAWNPGDTEAFF
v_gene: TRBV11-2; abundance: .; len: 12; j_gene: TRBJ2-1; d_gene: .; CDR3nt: TGTGCCAGCAGTTCTACCTACAATGAGCAGTTCTTC; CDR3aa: CASSSTYNEQFF
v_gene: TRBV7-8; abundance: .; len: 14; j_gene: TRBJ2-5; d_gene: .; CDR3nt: TGTGCCAGCAGCTTAACGACAGTAAAAGAGACCCAGTACTTC; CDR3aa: CASSLTTVKETQYF
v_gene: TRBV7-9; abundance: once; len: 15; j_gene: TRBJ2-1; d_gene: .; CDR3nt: TGTGCCAGCAGCTACCAGGGGGGTAAAGGGGCCGAGCAGTTCTTC; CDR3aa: CASSYQGGKGAEQFF
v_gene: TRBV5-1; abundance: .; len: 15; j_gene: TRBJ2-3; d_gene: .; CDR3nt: TGCGCCAGCAGCTTGGGACAAGGCCAGGGGGATACGCAGTATTTT; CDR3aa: CASSLGQGQGDTQYF
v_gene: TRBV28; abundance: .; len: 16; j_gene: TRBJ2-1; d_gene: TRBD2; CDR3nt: TGTGCCAGCAGTTTATGGGCCGGGGGGATAGGGAATGAGCAGTTCTTC; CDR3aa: CASSLWAGGIGNEQFF
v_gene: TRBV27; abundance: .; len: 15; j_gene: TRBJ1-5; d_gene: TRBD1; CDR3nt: TGTGCCAGCAGCCCTATGGGACAGGGCAATCAGCCCCAGCATTTT; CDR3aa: CASSPMGQGNQPQHF
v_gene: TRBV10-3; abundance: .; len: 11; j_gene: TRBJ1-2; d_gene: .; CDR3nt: TGTGCCATCAGCAGGGACTTAGGCTACACCTTC; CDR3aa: CAISRDLGYTF
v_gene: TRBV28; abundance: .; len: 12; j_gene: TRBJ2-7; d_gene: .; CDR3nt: TGTGCCGCCAAAGCTGCATCCCACGAGCAGTACTTC; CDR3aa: CAAKAASHEQYF
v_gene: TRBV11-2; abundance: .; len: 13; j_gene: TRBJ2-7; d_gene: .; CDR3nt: TGTGCCAGCAGCCGACAGCCAGACCACGAGCAGTACTTC; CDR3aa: CASSRQPDHEQYF